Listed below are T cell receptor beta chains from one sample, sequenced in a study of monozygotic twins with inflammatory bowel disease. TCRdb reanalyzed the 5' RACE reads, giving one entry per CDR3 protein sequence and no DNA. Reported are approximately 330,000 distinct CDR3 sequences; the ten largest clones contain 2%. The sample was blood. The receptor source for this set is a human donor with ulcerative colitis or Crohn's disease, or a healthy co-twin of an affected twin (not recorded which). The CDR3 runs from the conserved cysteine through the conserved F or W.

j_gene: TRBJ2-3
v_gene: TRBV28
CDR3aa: CASSSPPTGDTQYF

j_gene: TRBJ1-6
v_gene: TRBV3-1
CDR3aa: CASSPRPDNSPLHF

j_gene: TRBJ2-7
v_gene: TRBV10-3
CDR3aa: CAISVQVAEQYF

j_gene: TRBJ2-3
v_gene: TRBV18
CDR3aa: CASSPRTSGGSTDTQYF

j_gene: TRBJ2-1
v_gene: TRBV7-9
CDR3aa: CPSSLALASGHNEQFF

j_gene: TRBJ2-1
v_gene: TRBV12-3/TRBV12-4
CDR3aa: CASSLKHRTSGEWGSYNEQFF

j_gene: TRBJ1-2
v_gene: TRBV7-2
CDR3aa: CASTDNYGYTF

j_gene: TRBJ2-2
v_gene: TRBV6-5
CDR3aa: CASRYEEGTGELFF

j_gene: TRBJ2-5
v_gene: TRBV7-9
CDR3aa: CASSLAVGGPQETQYF

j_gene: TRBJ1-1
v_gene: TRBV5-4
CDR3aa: CASSFTGAEVEAFF

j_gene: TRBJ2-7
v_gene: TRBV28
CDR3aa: CASSHRGFIYEQYF

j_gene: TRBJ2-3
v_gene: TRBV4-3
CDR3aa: CASSSYLRDSSSSTDTQYF

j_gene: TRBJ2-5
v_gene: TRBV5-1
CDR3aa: CASSPGQFPETQYF

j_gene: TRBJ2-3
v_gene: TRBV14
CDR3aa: CASSLGLARVDTQYF

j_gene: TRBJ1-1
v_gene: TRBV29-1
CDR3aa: CSVVSMAEAFF

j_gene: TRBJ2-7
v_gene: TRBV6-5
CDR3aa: CASSPIWVYEQYF

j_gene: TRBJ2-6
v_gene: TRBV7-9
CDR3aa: CASSPPLVSGGPSSGANVLTF

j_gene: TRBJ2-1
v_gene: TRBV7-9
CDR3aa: CASSLVPREQFF

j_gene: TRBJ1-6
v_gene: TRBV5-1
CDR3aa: CASSLNGYHVNSPLHF

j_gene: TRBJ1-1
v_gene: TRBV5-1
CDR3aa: CASSFSRGQGATNTEAFF

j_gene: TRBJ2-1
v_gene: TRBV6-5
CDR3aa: CASSYSMSGGGEVYNEQFF

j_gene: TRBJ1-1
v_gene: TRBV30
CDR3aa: CAWSVHGEAFF

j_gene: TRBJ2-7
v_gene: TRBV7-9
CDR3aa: CASSRSGLAYEQYF

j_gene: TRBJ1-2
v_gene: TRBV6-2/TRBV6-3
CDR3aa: CASSTRGTGLSPYGYTF

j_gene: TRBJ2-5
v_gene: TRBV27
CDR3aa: CASRGLAGVPETQYF

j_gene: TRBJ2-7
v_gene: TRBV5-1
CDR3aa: CASSRDTPSYEQYF

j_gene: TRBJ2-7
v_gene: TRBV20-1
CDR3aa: CSARGSGVEQYF

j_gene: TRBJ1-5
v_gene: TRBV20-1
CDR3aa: CSAREGTVSNQPQHF

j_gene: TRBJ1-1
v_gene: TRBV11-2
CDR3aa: CASSLEGSGSEAFF

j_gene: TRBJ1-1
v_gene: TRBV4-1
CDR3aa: CASSHSRVGGRAEAFF

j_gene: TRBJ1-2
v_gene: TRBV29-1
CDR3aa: CSVRSSGLNYGYTF

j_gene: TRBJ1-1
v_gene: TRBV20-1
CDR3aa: CSAPAQGMNTEAFF

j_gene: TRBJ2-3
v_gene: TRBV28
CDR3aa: CASSFYHIPDTQYF

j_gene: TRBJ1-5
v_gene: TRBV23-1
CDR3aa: CASMRRGQQPQHF

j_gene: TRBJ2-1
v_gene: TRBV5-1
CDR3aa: CASKAGNAYNEQFF

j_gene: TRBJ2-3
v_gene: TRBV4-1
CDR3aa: CASSQDWVTPRVTQYF

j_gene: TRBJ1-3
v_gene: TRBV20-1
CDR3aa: CSAGAWRGGNTIYF

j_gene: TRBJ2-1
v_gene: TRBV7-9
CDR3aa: CASSLAGQDNEQFF

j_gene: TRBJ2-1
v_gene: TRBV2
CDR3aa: CASSEGSRRTNEQFF

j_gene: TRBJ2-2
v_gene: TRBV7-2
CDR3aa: CASSPDRGRTGELFF

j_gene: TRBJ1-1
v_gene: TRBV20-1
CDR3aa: CSAFLVRFATEAFF

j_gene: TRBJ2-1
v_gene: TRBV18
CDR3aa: CASSPSRTSGSSYNEQFF

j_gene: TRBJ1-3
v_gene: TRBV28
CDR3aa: CASSKAGVSGNTIYF

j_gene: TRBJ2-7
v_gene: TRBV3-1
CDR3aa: CASSQEVRGYEQYF

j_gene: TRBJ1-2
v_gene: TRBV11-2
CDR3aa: CASSLVGGDGYTF

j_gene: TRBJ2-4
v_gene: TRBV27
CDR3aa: CASSYISRDPSKALAKNIQYF

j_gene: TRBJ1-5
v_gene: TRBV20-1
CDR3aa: CSARDTQGGRGDYSNQPQHF

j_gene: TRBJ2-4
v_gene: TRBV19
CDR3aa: CASSIAENKNIQYF

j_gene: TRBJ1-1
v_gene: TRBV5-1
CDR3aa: CASSRWGAKGPDTNTEAFF

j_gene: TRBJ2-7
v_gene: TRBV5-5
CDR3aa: CASSLRDYLYEQYF

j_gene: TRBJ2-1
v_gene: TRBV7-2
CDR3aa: CASSSLAGGGNEQFF

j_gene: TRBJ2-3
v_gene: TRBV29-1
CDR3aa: CSVEDRYTVGTDTQYF

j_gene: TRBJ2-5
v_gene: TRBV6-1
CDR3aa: CATPGLKETQYF

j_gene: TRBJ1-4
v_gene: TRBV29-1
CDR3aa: CSVEDPQGMNEKLFF

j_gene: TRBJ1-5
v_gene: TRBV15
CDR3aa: CATSRDRDTRQPQHF

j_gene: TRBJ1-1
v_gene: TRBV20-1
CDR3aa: CSARVAGTTIRLNTEAFF

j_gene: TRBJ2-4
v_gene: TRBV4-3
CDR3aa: CASSQDRGAEGAKNIQYF

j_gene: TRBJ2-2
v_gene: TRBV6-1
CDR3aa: CASRGANTGELFF

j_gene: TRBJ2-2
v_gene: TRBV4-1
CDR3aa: CASSQPGGLGELFF